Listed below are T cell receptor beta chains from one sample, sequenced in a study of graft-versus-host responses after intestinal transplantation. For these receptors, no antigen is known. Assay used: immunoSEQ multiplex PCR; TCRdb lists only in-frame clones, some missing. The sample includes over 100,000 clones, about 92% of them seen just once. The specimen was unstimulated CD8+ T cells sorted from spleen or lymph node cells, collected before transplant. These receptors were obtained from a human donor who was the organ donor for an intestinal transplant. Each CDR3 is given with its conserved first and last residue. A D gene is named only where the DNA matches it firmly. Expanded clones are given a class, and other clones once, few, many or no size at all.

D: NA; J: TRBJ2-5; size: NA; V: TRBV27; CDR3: CASILAVQLEETQYF; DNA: TGTGCCAGCATCCTAGCCGTTCAACTAGAAGAGACCCAGTACTTC
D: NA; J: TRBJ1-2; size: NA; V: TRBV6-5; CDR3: CASSVREANYGYTF; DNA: TGTGCCAGCAGTGTACGGGAAGCTAACTATGGCTACACCTTC
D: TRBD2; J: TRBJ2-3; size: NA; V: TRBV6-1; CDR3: CASSEWLAGTTDTQYF; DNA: TGTGCCAGCAGTGAATGGCTAGCGGGGACCACAGATACGCAGTATTTT
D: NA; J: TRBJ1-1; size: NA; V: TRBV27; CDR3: CASSTRGRLNTEAFF; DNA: TGTGCCAGCAGCACCCGAGGGCGTTTGAACACTGAAGCTTTCTTT
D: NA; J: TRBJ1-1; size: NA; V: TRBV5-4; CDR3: CASSPGNTEAFF; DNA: TGTGCCAGCAGCCCAGGGAACACTGAAGCTTTCTTT
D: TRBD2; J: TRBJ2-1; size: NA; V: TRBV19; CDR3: CASSPLAGNEQFF; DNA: TGTGCCAGTAGCCCGCTAGCGGGAAATGAGCAGTTCTTC
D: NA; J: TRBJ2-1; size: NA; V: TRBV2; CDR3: CASSEDLPSLSYNEQFF; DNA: TGTGCCAGCAGTGAAGATCTTCCTTCCCTTTCCTACAATGAGCAGTTCTTC
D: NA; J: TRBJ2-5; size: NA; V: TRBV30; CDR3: CAWSLGSAEETQYF; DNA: TGTGCCTGGAGCCTGGGTAGCGCGGAAGAGACCCAGTACTTC
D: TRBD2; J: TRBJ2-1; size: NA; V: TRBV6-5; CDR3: CASSYGGRAGNEQFF; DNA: TGTGCCAGCAGTTACGGCGGGAGGGCCGGGAATGAGCAGTTCTTC
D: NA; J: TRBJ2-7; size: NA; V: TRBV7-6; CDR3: CASSSYPEGAYEQYF; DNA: TGTGCCAGCAGCTCATACCCAGAGGGGGCCTACGAGCAGTACTTC
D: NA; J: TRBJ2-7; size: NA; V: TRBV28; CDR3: CASTSAGLPYEQYF; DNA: TGTGCCAGCACCTCTGCGGGGCTCCCCTACGAGCAGTACTTC
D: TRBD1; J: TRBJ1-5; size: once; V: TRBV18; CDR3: CASSRPTGGFQPQHF; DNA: TGTGCCAGCTCTCGACCGACAGGGGGATTTCAGCCCCAGCATTTT
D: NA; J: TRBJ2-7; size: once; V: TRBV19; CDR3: CASSIDGQGNYEQYF; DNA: TGTGCCAGTAGTATAGATGGGCAGGGGAACTACGAGCAGTACTTC
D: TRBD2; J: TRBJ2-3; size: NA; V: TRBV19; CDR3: CASSILAGGPDTQYF; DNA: TGTGCCAGTAGTATACTAGCGGGAGGGCCGGATACGCAGTATTTT
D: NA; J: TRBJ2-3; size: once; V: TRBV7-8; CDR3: CASSLDVSSYTDTQYF; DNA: TGTGCCAGCAGCTTAGATGTTAGCTCCTACACAGATACGCAGTATTTT
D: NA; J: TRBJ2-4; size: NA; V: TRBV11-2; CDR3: CASSLVGSDIQYF; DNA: TGTGCCAGCAGCTTAGTCGGGTCGGACATTCAGTACTTC
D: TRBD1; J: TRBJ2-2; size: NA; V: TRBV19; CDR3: CASSGTGDTGELFF; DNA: TGTGCCAGCTCCGGGACAGGGGACACCGGGGAGCTGTTTTTT
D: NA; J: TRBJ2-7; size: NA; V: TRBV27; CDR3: CASSLFSGRSYEQYF; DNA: TGTGCCAGCAGTTTATTCTCGGGGCGGTCCTACGAGCAGTACTTC
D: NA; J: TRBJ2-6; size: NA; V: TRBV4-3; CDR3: CASSQDSLLSSGANVLTF; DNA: TGCGCCAGCAGCCAAGATTCGTTATTGTCCTCTGGGGCCAACGTCCTGACTTTC
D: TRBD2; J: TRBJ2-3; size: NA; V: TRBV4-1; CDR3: CASSQRGLAGSTDTQYF; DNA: TGCGCCAGCAGCCAAAGGGGGTTAGCGGGATCCACAGATACGCAGTATTTT
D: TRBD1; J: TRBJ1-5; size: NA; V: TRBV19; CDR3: CASSIVTGAEGNQPQHF; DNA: TGTGCCAGTAGTATAGTAACAGGGGCGGAGGGCAATCAGCCCCAGCATTTT
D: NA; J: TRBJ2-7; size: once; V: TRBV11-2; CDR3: CASSQGPTREQYF; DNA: TGTGCCAGCAGCCAAGGCCCCACCCGGGAGCAGTACTTC
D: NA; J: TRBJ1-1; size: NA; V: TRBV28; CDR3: CASSFFWAYTTEAFF; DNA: TGTGCCAGCAGTTTCTTTTGGGCCTATACGACTGAAGCTTTCTTT
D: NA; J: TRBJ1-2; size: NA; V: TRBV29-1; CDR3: CSVERQTPYYGYTF; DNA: TGCAGCGTTGAAAGACAAACCCCCTACTATGGCTACACCTTC
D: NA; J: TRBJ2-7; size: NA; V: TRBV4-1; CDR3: CASSQGLAYEQYF; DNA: TGCGCCAGCAGCCAAGGTCTTGCCTACGAGCAGTACTTC
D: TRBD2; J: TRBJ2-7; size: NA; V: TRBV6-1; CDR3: CASSELRLLAGGDEQYF; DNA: TGTGCCAGCAGTGAACTCCGTTTGCTAGCGGGAGGAGACGAGCAGTACTTC
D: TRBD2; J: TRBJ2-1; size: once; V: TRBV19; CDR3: CASRIAGGAFNEQFF; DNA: TGTGCCAGTAGGATAGCGGGAGGGGCCTTCAATGAGCAGTTCTTC
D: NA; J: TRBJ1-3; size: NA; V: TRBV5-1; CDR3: CASSLNSYSGNTIYF; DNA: TGCGCCAGCAGCTTGAACTCTTACTCTGGAAACACCATATATTTT
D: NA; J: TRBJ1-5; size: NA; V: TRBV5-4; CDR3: CASSLGGGGQPQHF; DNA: TGTGCCAGCAGCTTGGGGGGTGGGGGTCAGCCCCAGCATTTT
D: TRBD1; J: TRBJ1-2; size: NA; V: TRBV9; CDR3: CASSVSRTGNYGYTF; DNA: TGTGCCAGCAGCGTATCCCGGACAGGGAACTATGGCTACACCTTC
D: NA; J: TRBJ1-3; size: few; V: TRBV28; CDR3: CASSPRQSGNTIYF; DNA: TGTGCCAGCAGTCCTCGACAGTCTGGAAACACCATATATTTT
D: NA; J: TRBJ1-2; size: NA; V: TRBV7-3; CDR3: CASSLIAGTEGYTF; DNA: TGTGCCAGCAGCTTAATAGCGGGTACGGAGGGCTACACCTTC
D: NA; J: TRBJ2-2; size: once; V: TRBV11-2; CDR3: CASSLTPGELFF; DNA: TGTGCCAGCAGCTTAACGCCCGGGGAGCTGTTTTTT
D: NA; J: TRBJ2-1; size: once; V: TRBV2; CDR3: CASSEAPGSYNEQFF; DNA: TGTGCCAGCAGTGAAGCGCCAGGGTCCTACAATGAGCAGTTCTTC
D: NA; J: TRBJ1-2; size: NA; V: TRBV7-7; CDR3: CASSQDSSPNYGYTF; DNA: TGTGCCAGCAGCCAGGACAGCAGCCCCAACTATGGCTACACCTTC
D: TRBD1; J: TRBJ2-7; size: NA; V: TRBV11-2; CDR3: CASSFFATGGYEQYF; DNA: TGTGCCAGCAGCTTCTTTGCGACAGGGGGCTACGAGCAGTACTTC
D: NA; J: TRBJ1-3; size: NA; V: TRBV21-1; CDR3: CASSKDNSGNTIYF; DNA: TGTGCCAGCAGCAAAGACAACTCTGGAAACACCATATATTTT
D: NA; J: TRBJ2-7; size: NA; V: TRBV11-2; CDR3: CASSLDREQYF; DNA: TGTGCCAGCAGCTTAGACCGGGAGCAGTACTTC
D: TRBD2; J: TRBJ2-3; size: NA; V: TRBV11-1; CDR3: CASSFEAGGRDTQYF; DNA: TGTGCCAGCAGCTTCGAGGCGGGAGGGAGAGATACGCAGTATTTT
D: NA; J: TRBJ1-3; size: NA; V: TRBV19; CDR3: CASSIGVSGNTIYF; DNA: TGTGCCAGTAGTATAGGCGTCTCTGGAAACACCATATATTTT
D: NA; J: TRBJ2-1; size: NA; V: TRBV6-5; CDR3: CASSMGVEQFF; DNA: TGTGCCAGCAGTATGGGGGTTGAGCAGTTCTTC
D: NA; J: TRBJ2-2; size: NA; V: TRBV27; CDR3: CASSLLGGELFF; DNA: TGTGCCAGCAGTTTACTAGGCGGGGAGCTGTTTTTT
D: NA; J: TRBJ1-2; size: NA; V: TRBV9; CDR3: CASSVESTYYGYTF; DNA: TGTGCCAGCAGCGTAGAAAGCACTTACTATGGCTACACCTTC
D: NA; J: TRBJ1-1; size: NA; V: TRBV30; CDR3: CACLGMGGSAFF; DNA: TGTGCCTGCTTAGGTATGGGGGGCTCGGCTTTCTTT
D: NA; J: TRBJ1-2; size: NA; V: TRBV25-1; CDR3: CASSDRADYGYTF; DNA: TGTGCCAGCAGTGATAGGGCCGACTATGGCTACACCTTC
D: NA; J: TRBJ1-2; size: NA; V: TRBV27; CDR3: CASSSFGQTGGYTF; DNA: TGTGCCAGCAGTTCCTTTGGACAGACGGGCGGCTACACCTTC
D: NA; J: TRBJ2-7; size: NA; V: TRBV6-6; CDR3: CASSYQGGTYEQYF; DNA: TGTGCCAGCAGTTACCAGGGGGGGACCTACGAGCAGTACTTC
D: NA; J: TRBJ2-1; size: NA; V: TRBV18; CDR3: CASSPPFKWANEQFF; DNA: TGTGCCAGCTCACCACCCTTCAAGTGGGCCAATGAGCAGTTCTTC
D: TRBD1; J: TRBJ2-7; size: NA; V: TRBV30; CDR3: CAWSGDRAYEQYF; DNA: TGTGCCTGGAGTGGGGACAGGGCCTACGAGCAGTACTTC
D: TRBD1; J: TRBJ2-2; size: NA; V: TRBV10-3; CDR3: CAISELTGVAGELFF; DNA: TGTGCCATCAGTGAGCTGACAGGGGTGGCCGGGGAGCTGTTTTTT
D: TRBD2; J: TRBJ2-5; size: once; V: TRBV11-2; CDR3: CASSPKNRGVETQYF; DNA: TGTGCCAGCAGCCCAAAGAACCGGGGGGTGGAGACCCAGTACTTC
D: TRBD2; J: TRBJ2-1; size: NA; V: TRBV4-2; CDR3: CASSPLGLAGANEQFF; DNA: TGTGCCAGCAGCCCCCTTGGACTAGCGGGAGCCAATGAGCAGTTCTTC
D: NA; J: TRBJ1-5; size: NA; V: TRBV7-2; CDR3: CASSPKENSNQPQHF; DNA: TGTGCCAGCAGCCCGAAGGAGAACAGCAATCAGCCCCAGCATTTT
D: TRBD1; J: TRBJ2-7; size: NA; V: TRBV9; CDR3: CASSPGTGYEQYF; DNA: TGTGCCAGCAGCCCCGGGACAGGGTACGAGCAGTACTTC
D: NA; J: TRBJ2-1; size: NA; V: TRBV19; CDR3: CASSQGPSINEQFF; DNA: TGTGCCAGTAGTCAGGGTCCCTCTATCAATGAGCAGTTCTTC
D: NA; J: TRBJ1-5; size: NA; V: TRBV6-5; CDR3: CASSYTTHQPQHF; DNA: TGTGCCAGCAGTTACACAACCCATCAGCCCCAGCATTTT
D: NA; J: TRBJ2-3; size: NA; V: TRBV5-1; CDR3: CASSSGGLDADTQYF; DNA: TGCGCCAGCAGCTCAGGGGGACTAGACGCAGATACGCAGTATTTT
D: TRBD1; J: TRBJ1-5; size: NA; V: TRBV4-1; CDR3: CASSQVIGGGEGQPQHF; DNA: TGCGCCAGCAGCCAAGTAATCGGAGGGGGCGAGGGTCAGCCCCAGCATTTT
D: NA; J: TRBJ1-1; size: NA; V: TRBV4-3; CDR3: CASSQDSMNTEAFF; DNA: TGCGCCAGCAGCCAAGATTCAATGAACACTGAAGCTTTCTTT